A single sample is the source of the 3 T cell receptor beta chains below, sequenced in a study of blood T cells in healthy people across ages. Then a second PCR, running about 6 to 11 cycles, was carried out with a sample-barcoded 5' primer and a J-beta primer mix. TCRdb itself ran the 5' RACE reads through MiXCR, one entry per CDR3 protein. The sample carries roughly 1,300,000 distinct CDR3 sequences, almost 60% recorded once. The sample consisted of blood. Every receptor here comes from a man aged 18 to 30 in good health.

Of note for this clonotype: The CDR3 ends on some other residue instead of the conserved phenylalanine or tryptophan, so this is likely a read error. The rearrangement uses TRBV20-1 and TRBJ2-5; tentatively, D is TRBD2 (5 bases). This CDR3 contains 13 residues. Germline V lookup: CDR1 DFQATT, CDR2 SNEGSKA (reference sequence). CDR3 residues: CSARVPGKETQYL. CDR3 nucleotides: TGTAGTGCTAGAGTACCGGGGAAAGAGACCCAGTACTTA.

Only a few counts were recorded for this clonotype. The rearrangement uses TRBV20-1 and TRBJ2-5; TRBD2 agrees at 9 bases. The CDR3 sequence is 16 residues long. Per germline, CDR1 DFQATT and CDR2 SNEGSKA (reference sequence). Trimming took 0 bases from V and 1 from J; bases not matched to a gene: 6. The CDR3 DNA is TGCAGTGCTAGAGATACCCTAGCGGGGCTCCAAGAGACCCAGTACTTC. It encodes CSARDTLAGLQETQYF.

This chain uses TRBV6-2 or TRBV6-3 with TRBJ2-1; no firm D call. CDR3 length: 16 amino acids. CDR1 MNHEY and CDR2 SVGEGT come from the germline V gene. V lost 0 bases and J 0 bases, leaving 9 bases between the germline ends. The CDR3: CASSYSLLGSYNEQFF. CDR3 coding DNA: TGTGCCAGCAGTTACTCGCTTTTAGGCTCCTACAATGAGCAGTTCTTC.